This passage covers 21 T cell receptor beta chains from one sample sequenced in a study of human T cells and chemical hapten exposure. Time point in this sample: pre-sensitization, week 0. Specified treatment: therapeutic diphenylcyclopropenone sensitization with weekly scalp DPC. TCRdb reanalysed the RACE reads using MiXCR and keeps one entry per CDR3 protein. The data show 300,000 to 450,000 distinct CDR3 sequences, with about 5% seen just once and around 8.8% held by the top ten. Sequenced material: whole blood, taken in connection with sensitization to the hapten diphenylcyclopropenone (DPC). The receptors here all came from a woman under 30 with alopecia areata. Some clones in this sample may be carry-over from other donors' samples.

This clonotype has a count of ten or more. The rearrangement uses TRBV20-1 and TRBJ1-1, with no clear D. The germline V and J ends were trimmed by 0 bases and 1 base, with 12 bases remaining between them. The CDR3 contains 15 residues. The germline CDR1 and CDR2 sequences are DFQATT and SNEGSKA (reference sequence). As DNA, the CDR3 is TGCAGTGCTAGAGAAAGGGCGGATTGGAACACTGAAGCTTTCTTT. This gives the protein CSARERADWNTEAFF.

The chain uses TRBV29-1 and TRBJ1-3; TRBD1 matches 10 bases. Germline loops: CDR1 SQVTM, CDR2 ANQGSEA. Trimming at V came to 4 bases and at J to 3 bases, leaving 12 bases not matched to a gene. This CDR3 comprises 17 residues. CDR3 DNA: TGCAGCGTTGCGTCCCGGGACAGGGGAGGCAATGGAAACACCATATATTTT. This translates into CSVASRDRGGNGNTIYF.

This clonotype came up a few times. The chain combines TRBV20-1 with TRBJ2-1, with 7 nucleotides matching TRBD2. CDR1 is DFQATT, CDR2 SNEGSKA, per germline (reference sequence). The CDR3 contains 13 residues. Trimming removed 6 bases from V and 8 bases from J; junction bases left unmatched: 10. CDR3 sequence: CSAPTSFPDEQFF. The CDR3 DNA is TGCAGTGCCCCGACTAGCTTCCCCGATGAGCAGTTCTTC.

This clonotype was observed a handful of times. The V gene is TRBV13, the J gene TRBJ1-1; no reliable D call. V lost 4 bases, J lost 0 bases, and 12 bases lay in between. Germline CDR1 is PRHDT and CDR2 is FYEKMQ (reference sequence). CDR3 length equals 15 residues. CDR3: CASSSRKGLNTEAFF. The CDR3 DNA is TGTGCCAGCAGCTCTAGAAAAGGGTTGAACACTGAAGCTTTCTTT. The whole variable domain, filled in from reference TRBV13 and TRBJ1-1, reads AAGVIQSPRHLIKEKRETATLKCYPIPRHDTVYWYQQGPGQDPQFLISFYEKMQSDKGSIPDRFSAQQFSDYHSELNMSSLELGDSALYFCASSSRKGLNTEAFFGQGTRLTVV.

A few counts support this clonotype. The genes are TRBV5-6 and TRBJ2-7; 9 nucleotides align to TRBD1. Trimming at V came to 4 bases and at J to 6 bases, leaving 11 bases not matched to a gene. The CDR3 has 15 residues. CDR1 SGHDT and CDR2 YYEEEE come from the germline V gene. The CDR3 loop reads CASSPPGQGKREQYF. The DNA for the CDR3 is TGTGCCAGCAGCCCCCCGGGACAGGGAAAACGCGAGCAGTACTTC.

This clonotype was seen only a few times. This chain uses TRBV19 with TRBJ1-5; 9 bases match TRBD1. CDR1 is LNHDA and CDR2 is SQIVND in the germline V gene (reference sequence). CDR3 length equals 12 residues. Losses at the gene ends were 5 bases for V and 10 bases for J; bases not matched to a gene: 3. CDR3 protein: CASSEDRGPQHF. CDR3 coding DNA: TGTGCCAGTAGTGAGGACAGGGGACCCCAGCATTTT.

In its sample, this clonotype was seen many times. The chain uses TRBV7-2 and TRBJ2-3, with 8 bases matching TRBD2. Trimming cost V 0 bases and J 1 base; bases outside gene matches: 3. CDR1 SGHTA and CDR2 FQGNSA come from the germline V gene. The CDR3 contains 16 residues. CDR3 DNA sequence: TGTGCCAGCAGCTTAGCCCCGACTAGCGGCACAGATACGCAGTATTTT. Translating gives CASSLAPTSGTDTQYF. The full variable domain, completed using reference TRBV7-2 and TRBJ2-3, is GAGVSQSPSNKVTEKGKDVELRCDPISGHTALYWYRQSLGQGLEFLIYFQGNSAPDKSGLPSDRFSAERTGGSVSTLTIQRTQQEDSAVYLCASSLAPTSGTDTQYFGPGTRLTVL.

In this sample, this clonotype turned up many times. The CDR3 nucleotides are TGTGCCAGCAGGTACCACACTGAAGCTTTCTTT. Protein: CASRYHTEAFF. The J gene is TRBJ1-1, the V gene TRBV2; D gene ambiguous. CDR1 is SNHLY, CDR2 FYNNEI, per germline. This CDR3 region has 11 residues. Trimming cost V 6 bases and J 3 bases, with 5 bases left between them.

This clonotype occurred a few times. This may stem from a read error, because a much larger clone lies one nucleotide away. V gene TRBV7-2 combines with J gene TRBJ2-5, with D tentatively TRBD1 (5 bases). Germline CDR1 SGHTA, CDR2 FQGNSA. With 6 bases removed from V and 3 bases from J, the gap between germline ends came to 8 bases. The CDR3 length is 12 residues. The CDR3 loop is CASSSGKETQYF. The CDR3 coding sequence is TGTGCCAGCAGTTCAGGGAAAGAGACCCAGTACTTC.

This clonotype has a count of ten or more. The chain carries TRBV20-1 and TRBJ2-1, with 9 positions matching TRBD1. CDR1 and CDR2 (germline): DFQATT, SNEGSKA (reference sequence). Losses at the gene ends were 6 bases for V and 8 bases for J; bases not matched to a gene: 11. The CDR3 has 14 amino acids. The CDR3 coding sequence is TGCAGTGCCCCATCCCGACAGGGGGGGGATGAGCAGTTCTTC. Protein: CSAPSRQGGDEQFF.

This clonotype was observed a few times. This chain joins TRBV9 and TRBJ2-7; 15 bases map to TRBD2. Germline CDR1 is SGDLS and CDR2 is YYNGEE. The length of the CDR3 is 15 residues. J lost 3 bases, V lost 2 bases, and 0 bases had no gene match. CDR3 amino acids: CASSVGLAGGYEQYF. The DNA for the CDR3 is TGTGCCAGCAGCGTGGGACTAGCGGGGGGCTACGAGCAGTACTTC.

This clonotype was seen many times. The chain combines TRBV7-9 with TRBJ2-5; possibly TRBD2 for D (6 bases). Germline V lookup: CDR1 SEHNR, CDR2 FQNEAQ (reference sequence). The CDR3 is 14 amino acids. Trimming took 5 bases from V and 1 from J, leaving 11 bases between them. The CDR3 is CASSTLGLQETQYF. Here the CDR3 DNA reads TGTGCCAGCAGCACCTTGGGACTCCAAGAGACCCAGTACTTC.

This clonotype turned up a few times. J is TRBJ1-2 and V is TRBV4-2, with D tentatively TRBD1 (5 bases). This CDR3 has 13 residues. V was pared by 0 bases and J by 6 bases, with 8 bases between. CDR1 and CDR2 (germline): LGHNA, YNFKEQ. The CDR3 is CASSQESGNGYTF. Here the CDR3 DNA reads TGTGCCAGCAGCCAAGAATCAGGGAATGGCTACACCTTC.

J is TRBJ1-3 and V is TRBV20-1; D might be TRBD1 (5 bases). Germline values: CDR1 DFQATT, CDR2 SNEGSKA (reference sequence). This CDR3 spans 15 amino acids. The V end lost 3 bases, the J end lost 2 bases, and 14 bases lay between the germline ends. The CDR3 region is CSARGTAGTGNTIYF. DNA for the CDR3: TGCAGTGCTAGGGGTACGGCAGGGACTGGAAACACCATATATTTT.

The chain joins TRBV15 to TRBJ2-3; D is possibly TRBD2 (7 bases). CDR3 size: 13 residues. Looked up from germline, CDR1 is LNHNV and CDR2 is YYDKDF (reference sequence). With 0 bases removed from V and 9 bases from J, the gap between germline ends came to 10 bases. The CDR3 sequence: CATSREGGGTQYF. CDR3 coding DNA: TGTGCCACCAGCAGAGAAGGGGGGGGCACGCAGTATTTT. The full variable domain, its missing parts supplied by reference TRBV15 and TRBJ2-3, is DAMVIQNPRYQVTQFGKPVTLSCSQTLNHNVMYWYQQKSSQAPKLLFHYYDKDFNNEADTPDNFQSRRPNTSFCFLDIRSPGLGDTAMYLCATSREGGGTQYFGPGTRLTVL.

V usage is TRBV2 and J usage is TRBJ1-1, with no clear D. Germline V gives CDR1 SNHLY, CDR2 FYNNEI. Trimming left V 7 bases short and J 11 bases short, with 14 bases between. The CDR3 runs to 11 residues. The CDR3 region has the DNA TGTGCCAGCATACCTAGGCTTGAGGCTTTCTTT. Protein sequence: CASIPRLEAFF.

This clonotype was observed many times. V and J are TRBV20-1 and TRBJ1-4; no reliable D call. Germline CDR1 DFQATT, CDR2 SNEGSKA (reference sequence). Trimming shortened V by 1 base and J by 0 bases, and 12 bases separated the two germline ends. This CDR3 comprises 16 residues. The CDR3 bases are TGCAGTGCTAGAGCTTATCGCTCGGCAACTAATGAAAAACTGTTTTTT. Translated: CSARAYRSATNEKLFF.

This clonotype has just a few counts. The chain recombines TRBV11-3 with TRBJ2-3; tentatively, D is TRBD1 (6 bases). CDR3 length equals 16 residues. Trimming pared 1 base from V and 4 bases from J, leaving 15 bases between. Germline-derived CDR1 and CDR2 are SGHNT and YENEEA. CDR3 sequence: CASSLGMGARADTQYF. The CDR3 region has the DNA TGTGCCAGCAGCTTAGGAATGGGGGCCCGAGCAGATACGCAGTATTTT.

V gene TRBV12-3 or TRBV12-4 combines with J gene TRBJ1-4; possible D gene TRBD1, 5 bases. CDR3 length equals 12 residues. V lost 10 bases to trimming and J lost 5 bases, with 11 bases between them. For the CDR3, the DNA is TGTGCCACGGGACGGACAAATGAAAAACTGTTTTTT. The encoded protein is CATGRTNEKLFF.

This clonotype has at least ten counts. V is TRBV3-1 and J is TRBJ2-2; D is unresolved. V was trimmed by 4 bases and J by 4 bases, leaving 13 bases between them. CDR3 length equals 15 residues. Germline V gene data show CDR1 as LGHDT and CDR2 as YNNKEL (reference sequence). The CDR3 DNA sequence: TGTGCCAGCAGCCCCGTCTTACGCGTCACCGGGGAGCTGTTTTTT. It encodes CASSPVLRVTGELFF.

The chain employs TRBV21-1 and TRBJ1-5; the D call in the table, TRBD1, was not verified against the DNA. TRBV21-1 is reported as a pseudogene. This CDR3 spans 17 amino acids. CDR3 loop: CASSKALRTGGSQPQHF. The DNA of the CDR3 is TGTGCCAGCAGCAAAGCGCTAAGGACAGGGGGAAGTCAGCCCCAGCATTTT.